The 7 T cell receptor beta chains given below trace back to one sample, sequenced in a study of early T cells in non-severe SARS-CoV-2 infection. TCRdb redid the calling of the 5' RACE reads with MiXCR, one entry per CDR3 protein. The repertoire holds tens of thousands of distinct CDR3 sequences, with roughly a tenth as singletons. This specimen consisted of whole blood, obtained at baseline. All receptors derive from an adult who was a healthcare worker with PCR-confirmed SARS-CoV-2 infection or an uninfected control (not recorded which).

This clonotype was detected many times. CDR3 region: CASRGQLNTEAFF. In DNA form, the CDR3 reads TGTGCCAGCAGGGGACAGTTGAACACTGAAGCTTTCTTT. This chain joins TRBV2 and TRBJ1-1, with TRBD1 identical over 7 bases. Germline CDR1 reads SNHLY; CDR2 reads FYNNEI. The CDR3 loop spans 13 amino acids. The trim removed 6 bases at V and 0 bases at J, leaving 1 base unmatched. Based on the CDR3 plus reference TRBV2 and TRBJ1-1, the full variable domain is EPEVTQTPSHQVTQMGQEVILRCVPISNHLYFYWYRQILGQKVEFLVSFYNNEISEKSEIFDDQFSVERPDGSNFTLKIRSTKLEDSAMYFCASRGQLNTEAFFGQGTRLTVV.

The CDR3 bases are TGCGCCAGCAGCTTCTCCAACACTGAAGCTTTCTTT. Its protein product is CASSFSNTEAFF. V is TRBV10-2 and J is TRBJ1-1; D gene unclear. The germline CDR1 and CDR2 sequences are WSHSY and SAAADI. Trimming cost V 6 bases and J 2 bases, with 7 bases left between them. This CDR3 spans 12 amino acids.

This clonotype was detected ten times or more. The chain recombines TRBV7-2 with TRBJ2-1; D ambiguous. Trimming removed 1 base from V and 7 bases from J, with 8 bases in between. The CDR3 totals 13 residues. Looked up from germline, CDR1 is SGHTA and CDR2 is FQGNSA. The CDR3 is CASSLGSLNEQFF. The CDR3 bases are TGTGCCAGCAGCTTAGGGTCTTTGAATGAGCAGTTCTTC.

This chain uses TRBV5-1 with TRBJ2-3; 7 positions agree with TRBD1. The germline CDR1 and CDR2 sequences are SGHRS and YFSETQ. CDR3 length equals 14 residues. V lost 4 bases, J lost 5 bases, and 7 bases stayed unmatched. The CDR3 loop reads CASSLTGIGDTQYF. CDR3 DNA: TGCGCCAGCAGCCTGACAGGGATTGGAGATACGCAGTATTTT.

This clonotype was counted ten times or more. J is TRBJ2-1 and V is TRBV2, with no clear D. Germline loops: CDR1 SNHLY, CDR2 FYNNEI. The CDR3 is 13 amino acids. Trimming took 3 bases from V and 4 from J, leaving 7 bases between them. The CDR3 DNA follows: TGTGCCAGCAGTGAGAAGGAGTACAATGAGCAGTTCTTC. Amino acid sequence: CASSEKEYNEQFF. Complete variable domain (other parts from reference TRBV2 and TRBJ2-1): EPEVTQTPSHQVTQMGQEVILRCVPISNHLYFYWYRQILGQKVEFLVSFYNNEISEKSEIFDDQFSVERPDGSNFTLKIRSTKLEDSAMYFCASSEKEYNEQFFGPGTRLTVL.

This clonotype was detected a few times. The J gene is TRBJ2-2, the V gene TRBV11-2; the D gene could be TRBD1 or TRBD2 (5 bases each). Germline CDR1 SGHAT, CDR2 FQNNGV. The CDR3 has 14 amino acids. V was trimmed by 5 bases and J by 6 bases, leaving 13 bases between them. In DNA, the CDR3 is TGTGCCAGCAGCCGGGACGTCGGGGCCGGGGAGCTGTTTTTT. Residues: CASSRDVGAGELFF. Full variable domain (outside the CDR3, taken from reference TRBV11-2 and TRBJ2-2): EAGVAQSPRYKIIEKRQSVAFWCNPISGHATLYWYQQILGQGPKLLIQFQNNGVVDDSQLPKDRFSAERLKGVDSTLKIQPAKLEDSAVYLCASSRDVGAGELFFGEGSRLTVL.

The chain combines TRBV11-1 with TRBJ2-1; 9 bases agree with TRBD2. This CDR3 comprises 16 residues. J gave up 4 bases and V 8 bases, and 12 bases lay outside the gene matches. CDR1 and CDR2 from the germline V gene are SGHAT and FQDESV (reference sequence). The CDR3 here is CASFALRGGRYNEQFF. The CDR3 DNA sequence: TGTGCCAGCTTCGCCCTGCGGGGGGGCCGGTACAATGAGCAGTTCTTC. Supplemented by reference TRBV11-1 and TRBJ2-1, the full variable domain reads EAEVAQSPRYKITEKSQAVAFWCDPISGHATLYWYRQILGQGPELLVQFQDESVVDDSQLPKDRFSAERLKGVDSTLKIQPAELGDSAMYLCASFALRGGRYNEQFFGPGTRLTVL.